This T cell receptor (beta chain) was profiled in a study of Ad26.COV2.S vaccination and SARS-CoV-2 variants. Study details: Dosing was one shot or two shots 56 days apart.

Only in-frame clones appear in the TCRdb table, and some are missing; sequencing was by immunoSEQ multiplex PCR. The sample records some 290,000 clones, around 84% being singletons. Of note for this clone: Its target is unknown.

This CDR3 contains 16 residues. Germline-derived CDR1 and CDR2 are SGHNT and YYREEE (reference sequence). Deletions cut 4 bases from V and 2 bases from J, with 18 bases between. Treatment reported: 19 received Ad26.COV2.S at low or high dose, single or two shots; about 5 received placebo; per-sample allocation not given. Day 63 after the first vaccine or placebo injection was the time point for sampling. Whole-study results and caveats: Breadth, reportedly substantial, characterized the spike-specific CD8+ and CD4+ T cell responses after vaccination. Vaccine recipients posted higher spike-specific TCR breadth than their placebo counterparts.

The source material was peripheral blood, sampled in a trial of Ad26.COV2.S vaccine versus placebo. The rearrangement uses TRBV5-4 and TRBJ1-1; weak D call: TRBD1 (5 bases). This clonotype was obtained from a person between 18 and 59 years old who received the Ad26.COV2.S COVID-19 vaccine or a placebo. The CDR3, as DNA: TGTGCCAGCAGCCGCTTTGGGGGAGGGGAAAACACTGAAGCTTTCTTT. It encodes CASSRFGGGENTEAFF.